This TCR beta chain was captured in a study of PD-1 blockade in classical Hodgkin lymphoma. Study-level findings and limits: Why the repertoires differ is still unclear, perhaps disease activity or prior therapy.

This clone came up a few times. Its antigen is unknown. Only in-frame clones appear in the TCRdb table, and some are missing; sequencing was by immunoSEQ multiplex PCR. This sample yields tens of thousands of clones, of which 92% are seen a single time; roughly 0.29% belongs to the top ten. Time point in this sample: cycle 4 day 1 (C4D1), after five to seven weeks of nivolumab. Relapse was seen in all patients after autologous stem cell transplantation, and brentuximab vedotin exposure was variable. Out of thawed PBMCs, magnetic negative selection purified CD4+ T cells. Patients showed best responses of complete response, partial response or progressive disease. Deletions cut 2 bases from V and 8 bases from J, with 12 bases between. CDR3 length: 13 residues. Germline CDR1 is SGHAT and CDR2 is FQNNGV.

This TCR was recovered from a human donor with classical Hodgkin lymphoma. The chain joins TRBV11-2 to TRBJ1-2; tentatively, D is TRBD1 (6 bases). The sample was CD4+ T cells from blood, taken before the fourth cycle of nivolumab. As DNA, the CDR3 is TGTGCCAGCAGCTTAACAGGGCCGAAGGGCTACACCTTC. Translation gives CASSLTGPKGYTF.